This TCR beta chain emerged from a study of blood T cells in healthy people across ages. Study-wide findings and caveats: Roughly linear declines in TCR beta diversity per million T cells occurred with age.

The authors ran a second PCR of 7 to 11 cycles using a sample-barcoded 5' primer and a J-beta primer mix. Every single cDNA molecule received a tag from a template-switch adaptor with 12 random nucleotides. One entry per CDR3 protein, called by TCRdb with MiXCR from the 5' RACE reads. The repertoire holds roughly 800,000 distinct CDR3 sequences, with about 62% as singletons. The study recruited healthy Caucasian donors from Russia who were aged about 6 to 90. Peripheral blood was drawn, about 9.1 milliliters per donor. Concerning this clonotype: The antigen is undetermined.

This CDR3 contains 15 residues. Germline values: CDR1 DFQATT, CDR2 SNEGSKA (reference sequence). V gave up 6 bases and J gave up 2 bases, with 18 bases separating them. Sequencing was performed on blood. The V gene is TRBV20-1, the J gene TRBJ2-3; tentatively, D is TRBD2 (5 bases). This TCR was sampled from a man aged 30-40 years in good health. The CDR3 loop reads CSAHSRAEATDTQYF. The CDR3 bases are TGCAGTGCCCACTCCCGAGCGGAGGCCACAGATACGCAGTATTTT.